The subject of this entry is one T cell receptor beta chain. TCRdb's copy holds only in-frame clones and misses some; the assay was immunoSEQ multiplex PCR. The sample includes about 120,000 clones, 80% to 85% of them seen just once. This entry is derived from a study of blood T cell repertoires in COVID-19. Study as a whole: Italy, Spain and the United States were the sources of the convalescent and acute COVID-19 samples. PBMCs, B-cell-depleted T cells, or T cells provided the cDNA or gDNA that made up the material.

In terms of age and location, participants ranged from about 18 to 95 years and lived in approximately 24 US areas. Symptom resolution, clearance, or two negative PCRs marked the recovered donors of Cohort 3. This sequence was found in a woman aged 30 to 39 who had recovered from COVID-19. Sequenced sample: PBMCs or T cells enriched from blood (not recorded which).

Here the CDR3 DNA reads TGCGCCAGCAGCCAAGATTTTGGGAACAGGGTGGACTATGGCTACACCTTC. Its translation is CASSQDFGNRVDYGYTF. The chain joins TRBV4-3 to TRBJ1-2; tentatively, D is TRBD1 (6 bases). Germline assignment: CDR1 LGHNA and CDR2 YSLEER. This CDR3 is built from 17 residues. V was cut by 0 bases and J by 3 bases, with 17 bases left in between.